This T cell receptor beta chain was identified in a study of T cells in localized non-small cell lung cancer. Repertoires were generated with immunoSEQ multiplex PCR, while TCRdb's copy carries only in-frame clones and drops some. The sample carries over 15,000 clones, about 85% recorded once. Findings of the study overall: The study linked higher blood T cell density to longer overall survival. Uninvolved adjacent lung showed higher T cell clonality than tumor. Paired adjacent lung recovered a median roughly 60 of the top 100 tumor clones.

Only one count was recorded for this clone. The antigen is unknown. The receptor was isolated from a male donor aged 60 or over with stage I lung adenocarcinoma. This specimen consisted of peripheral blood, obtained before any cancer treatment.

Here the CDR3 reads CASSTGGFTEAFF. The CDR3 DNA sequence: TGCGCCAGCAGTACGGGGGGCTTCACTGAAGCTTTCTTT. The chain employs TRBV10-1 and TRBJ1-1; TRBD1 is a possible D gene (6 bases). V was clipped by 5 bases and J by 4 bases, with 11 bases between them. CDR1 is WNHNN, CDR2 SYGVQD, per germline (reference sequence). The CDR3 contains 13 residues.